This T cell receptor beta chain was recovered during a study of T cell repertoires in cytomegalovirus infection. Study-wide context: Recently identified HLA-C-restricted CMV epitopes were used, and well-studied HLA-B-restricted CMV epitopes were used as well. Carrying CMV and the relevant HLA type showed in public TCR beta signatures. Findings and caveats of the study: Based on cumulative public TCR beta family frequency, carriers of CMV plus the relevant HLA were identified. It was HLA-C-restricted CMV-specific TCR beta clonotypes that dominated the response ex vivo.

CDR1 and CDR2 (germline): LNHDA, SQIVND (reference sequence). Trimming pared 7 bases from V and 1 base from J, leaving 10 bases between. This CDR3 comprises 14 residues. TCRdb redid the calling of the reads with MiXCR, one entry per CDR3 protein. This sample has fewer than 950,000 distinct CDR3 sequences, with approximately 30% found just once. This clonotype was counted a few times. The antigen is not known. Sequenced material: cultured CD8+ T cells from PBMCs, taken from culture after CMV antigen stimulation. This TCR was sampled from a human donor in good health (CMV status not recorded). Some clones in this sample may be carry-over from other donors' samples. The chain uses TRBV19 and TRBJ1-4; no firm D call. The DNA of the CDR3 is TGTGCCAGTATGGCGAAGGGAACTAATGAAAAACTGTTTTTT. Residues: CASMAKGTNEKLFF.